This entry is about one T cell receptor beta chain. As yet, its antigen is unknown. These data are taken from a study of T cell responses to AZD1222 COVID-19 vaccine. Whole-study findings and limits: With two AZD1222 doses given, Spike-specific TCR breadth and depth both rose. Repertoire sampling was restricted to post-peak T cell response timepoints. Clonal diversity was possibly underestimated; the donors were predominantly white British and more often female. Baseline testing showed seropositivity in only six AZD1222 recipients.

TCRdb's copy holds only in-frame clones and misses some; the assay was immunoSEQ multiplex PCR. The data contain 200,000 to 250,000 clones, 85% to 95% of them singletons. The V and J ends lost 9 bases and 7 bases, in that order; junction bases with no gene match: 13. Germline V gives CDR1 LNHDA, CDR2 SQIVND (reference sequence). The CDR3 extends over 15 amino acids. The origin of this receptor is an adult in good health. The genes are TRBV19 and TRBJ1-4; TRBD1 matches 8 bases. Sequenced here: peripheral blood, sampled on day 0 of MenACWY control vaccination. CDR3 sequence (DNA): TGTGCCAGCGCCTATAGAGCCAGGGGGCTTGAAAAACTGTTTTTT. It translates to CASAYRARGLEKLFF.